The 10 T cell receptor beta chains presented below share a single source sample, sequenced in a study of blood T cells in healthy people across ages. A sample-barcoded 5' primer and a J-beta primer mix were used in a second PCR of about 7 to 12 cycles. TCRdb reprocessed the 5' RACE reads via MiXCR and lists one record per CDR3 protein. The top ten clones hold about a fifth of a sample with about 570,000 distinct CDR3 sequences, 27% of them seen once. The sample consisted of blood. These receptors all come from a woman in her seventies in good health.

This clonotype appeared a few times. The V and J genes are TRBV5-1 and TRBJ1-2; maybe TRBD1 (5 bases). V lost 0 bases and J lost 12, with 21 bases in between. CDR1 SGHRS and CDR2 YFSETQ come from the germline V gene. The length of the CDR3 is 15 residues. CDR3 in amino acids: CASSLANEGRAGHTF. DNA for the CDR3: TGCGCCAGCAGCTTGGCCAACGAGGGCAGGGCCGGCCACACCTTC.

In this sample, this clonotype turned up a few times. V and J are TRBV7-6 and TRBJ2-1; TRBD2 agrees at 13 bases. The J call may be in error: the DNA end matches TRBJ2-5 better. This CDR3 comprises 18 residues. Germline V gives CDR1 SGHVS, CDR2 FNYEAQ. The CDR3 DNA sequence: TGTGCCAGCAGCTTACATCCGGGACTAGCGGGGAGCGGGGAGACCCAGTACTTC. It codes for CASSLHPGLAGSGETQYF.

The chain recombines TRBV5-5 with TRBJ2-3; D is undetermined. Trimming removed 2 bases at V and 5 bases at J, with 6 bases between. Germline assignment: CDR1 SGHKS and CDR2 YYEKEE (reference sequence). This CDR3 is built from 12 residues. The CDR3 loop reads CASSFLIDTQYF. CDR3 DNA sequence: TGTGCCAGCAGCTTTTTGATAGATACGCAGTATTTT.

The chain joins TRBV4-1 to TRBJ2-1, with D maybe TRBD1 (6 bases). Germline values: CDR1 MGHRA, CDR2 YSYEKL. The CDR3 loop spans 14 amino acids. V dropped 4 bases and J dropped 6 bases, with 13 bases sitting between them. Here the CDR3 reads CASSRLEGGNEQFF. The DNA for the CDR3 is TGCGCCAGCAGCCGCCTGGAAGGGGGCAATGAGCAGTTCTTC.

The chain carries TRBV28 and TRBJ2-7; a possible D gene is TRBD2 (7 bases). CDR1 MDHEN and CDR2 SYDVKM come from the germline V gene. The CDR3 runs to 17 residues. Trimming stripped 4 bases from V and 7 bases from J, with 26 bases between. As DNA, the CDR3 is TGTGCCAGCAGTTCCCCCCTCGGGGGGCCCCTAGGTCAAGAGCAGTACTTC. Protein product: CASSSPLGGPLGQEQYF. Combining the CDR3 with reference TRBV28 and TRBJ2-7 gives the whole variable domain DVKVTQSSRYLVKRTGEKVFLECVQDMDHENMFWYRQDPGLGLRLIYFSYDVKMKEKGDIPEGYSVSREKKERFSLILESASTNQTSMYLCASSSPLGGPLGQEQYFGPGTRLTVT.

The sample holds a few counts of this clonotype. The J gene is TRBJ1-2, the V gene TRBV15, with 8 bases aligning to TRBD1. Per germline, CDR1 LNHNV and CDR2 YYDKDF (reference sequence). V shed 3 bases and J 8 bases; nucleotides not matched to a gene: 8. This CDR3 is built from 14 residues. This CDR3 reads CATSRLGQDIGYTF. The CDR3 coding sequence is TGTGCCACCAGCAGGTTGGGACAGGACATAGGCTACACCTTC. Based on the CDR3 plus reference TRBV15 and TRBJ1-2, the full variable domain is DAMVIQNPRYQVTQFGKPVTLSCSQTLNHNVMYWYQQKSSQAPKLLFHYYDKDFNNEADTPDNFQSRRPNTSFCFLDIRSPGLGDTAMYLCATSRLGQDIGYTFGSGTRLTVV.

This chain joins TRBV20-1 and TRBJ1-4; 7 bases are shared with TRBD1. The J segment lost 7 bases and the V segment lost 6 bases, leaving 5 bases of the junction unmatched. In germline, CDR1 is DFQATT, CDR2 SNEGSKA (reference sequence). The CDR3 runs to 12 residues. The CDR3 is CSARQGVEKLFF. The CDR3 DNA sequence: TGCAGTGCCCGCCAGGGGGTTGAAAAACTGTTTTTT.

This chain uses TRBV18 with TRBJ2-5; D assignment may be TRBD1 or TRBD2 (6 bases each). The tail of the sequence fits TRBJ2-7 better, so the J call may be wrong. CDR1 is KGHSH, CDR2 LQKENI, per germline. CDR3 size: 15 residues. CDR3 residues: CASSPGGTFAYEQYF. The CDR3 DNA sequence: TGTGCCAGCTCACCGGGCGGGACATTTGCCTACGAGCAGTACTTC.

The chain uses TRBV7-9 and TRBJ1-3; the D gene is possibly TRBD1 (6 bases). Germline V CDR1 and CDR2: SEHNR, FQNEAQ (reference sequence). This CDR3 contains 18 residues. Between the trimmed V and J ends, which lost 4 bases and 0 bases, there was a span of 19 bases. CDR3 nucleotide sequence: TGTGCCAGCAGCTCTCGAGGGACACAGTTTAACTCTGGAAACACCATATATTTT. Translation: CASSSRGTQFNSGNTIYF.

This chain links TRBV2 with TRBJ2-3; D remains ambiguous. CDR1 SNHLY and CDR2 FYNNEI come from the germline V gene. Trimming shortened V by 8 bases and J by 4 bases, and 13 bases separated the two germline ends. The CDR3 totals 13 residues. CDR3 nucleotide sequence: TGTGCCAGCCAAACTGACGGATCAGATACGCAGTATTTT. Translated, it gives CASQTDGSDTQYF.